What follows are 26 T cell receptor beta chains derived from one specimen sequenced in a study of esophageal squamous cell carcinoma under preoperative chemotherapy. Specified time point: before preoperative PTX-NDP chemotherapy. Each CDR3 protein is one row after TCRdb ran MiXCR on the PCR reads. The sample has about 15,000 distinct CDR3 sequences; around half are singletons. Sample acquisition took place from a patient given preoperative chemotherapy. Receptors originate from a human donor with esophageal squamous cell carcinoma. The donor label of this sample is uncertain.

This clonotype was picked up a small number of times. The chain carries TRBV6-2 or TRBV6-3 and TRBJ2-5, with no clear D. V lost 8 bases and J 5 bases, leaving 24 bases between the germline ends. The CDR3 totals 16 residues. Germline loops: CDR1 MNHEY, CDR2 SVGEGT. CDR3 sequence reads: CASSRGVRTRAETQYF. The CDR3 bases are TGTGCCAGCTCCCGAGGAGTACGAACACGGGCGGAGACCCAGTACTTC.

This clonotype was counted between two and nine times. The chain recombines TRBV12-3 or TRBV12-4 with TRBJ2-1; 9 nucleotides agree with TRBD1. The CDR3 extends over 15 amino acids. V was pared by 8 bases and J by 4 bases, with 9 bases of the junction left unmatched. CDR3 coding DNA: TGTGCCAGCGGAACCGGACAGGGGAATTACAATGAGCAGTTCTTC. This codes for CASGTGQGNYNEQFF.

V is TRBV6-1 and J is TRBJ2-5; 15 bases align to TRBD2. With V trimmed by 6 bases and J by 5 bases, 7 bases remained unmatched. The CDR3 covers 16 residues. From germline, CDR1 is MNHNS and CDR2 SASEGT. The CDR3 is CASSRTSGRGGETQYF. CDR3 nucleotide sequence: TGTGCCAGCAGCCGGACTAGCGGGAGGGGTGGGGAGACCCAGTACTTC.

V usage is TRBV7-2 and J usage is TRBJ2-5, with D unresolved. CDR1 and CDR2 from the germline V gene are SGHTA and FQGNSA. With 2 bases removed from V and 5 bases from J, the gap between germline ends came to 9 bases. The CDR3 totals 13 residues. The CDR3 spells CASSLIPRETQYF. The CDR3 bases are TGTGCCAGCAGCTTAATCCCACGGGAGACCCAGTACTTC.

As to this clonotype: Its ends do not fully match the called genes, so a read error is possible. The chain links TRBV7-2 to TRBJ2-4; unclear D gene. The CDR3 consists of 13 residues. In germline, CDR1 is SGHTA, CDR2 FQGNSA. The CDR3: CARGLWAKDMQYF. The CDR3 DNA is TGTGCCAGGGGGTTGTGGGCCAAAGACATGCAGTACTTC.

This rearrangement joins TRBV6-1 to TRBJ1-3; D gene uncertain. V was cut by 6 bases and J by 1 base, with 13 bases left in between. The CDR3 covers 15 residues. Germline lookup yields CDR1 MNHNS and CDR2 SASEGT. DNA of the CDR3: TGTGCCAGCAGCGACGAGGGAGTTTCTGGAAACACCATATATTTT. This codes for CASSDEGVSGNTIYF.

The chain couples TRBV24-1 to TRBJ1-1; 9 bases fit TRBD1. The V segment lost 7 bases and the J segment 0 bases; nucleotides outside the gene matches: 5. The CDR3 totals 15 residues. Germline V gene data show CDR1 as KGHDR and CDR2 as SFDVKD. The CDR3 sequence: CATRGTGTLNTEAFF. CDR3 nucleotide sequence: TGTGCCACCAGAGGGACAGGGACTTTGAACACTGAAGCTTTCTTT.

This clonotype is a singleton in its sample. This chain connects TRBV6-1 to TRBJ2-1; D is possibly TRBD2 (6 bases). CDR1 is MNHNS and CDR2 is SASEGT in the germline V gene. This CDR3 is 16 amino acids long. The V and J ends lost 4 bases and 0 bases respectively, with 13 bases between them. CDR3 residues: CASSARLVGSYNEQFF. DNA for the CDR3: TGTGCCAGCAGTGCTAGACTAGTAGGCTCCTACAATGAGCAGTTCTTC.

J is TRBJ2-3 and V is TRBV6-1; 9 positions match TRBD1. The J call may not be correct, given that the DNA end is closer to TRBJ2-5. Germline V gene sequence: CDR1 MNHNS, CDR2 SASEGT. The CDR3 runs to 14 residues. The CDR3 protein is CASSRQGETETQYF. The CDR3 DNA reads as TGTGCCAGCAGTCGACAGGGGGAAACGGAGACCCAGTACTTC.

The chain is built from TRBV7-3 and TRBJ2-2; D perhaps matches TRBD1 (6 bases). Germline CDR1 SGHTA, CDR2 FQGTGA. With 5 bases removed from V and 16 bases from J, the gap between germline ends came to 26 bases. The CDR3 has 15 amino acids. CDR3 region: CASSPRQENTEAQFF. The CDR3 DNA reads as TGTGCCAGCAGCCCCCGACAGGAGAACACCGAGGCGCAGTTTTTT.

This clonotype was found a few times. CDR3 DNA: TGTGCCAGCAGCTTAGTCGGCCCAACTCCCCTGGAGCAGTACTTC. Translation gives CASSLVGPTPLEQYF. The rearrangement links TRBV7-2 to TRBJ2-7, with D unclear. This CDR3 is 15 amino acids long. Germline V lookup: CDR1 SGHTA, CDR2 FQGNSA. V was pared by 1 base and J by 7 bases, with 17 bases between.

The chain recombines TRBV7-8 with TRBJ2-5; TRBD1 matches at 7 bases. The J call may not be correct, given that the DNA end is closer to TRBJ2-7. The CDR3 is made up of 12 amino acids. Germline loops: CDR1 SGHVS, CDR2 FQNEAQ. The CDR3 DNA reads as TGTGCCAGCAGCTTCCACAGGGGCGAGCAGTACTTC. Protein sequence: CASSFHRGEQYF.

This clonotype turned up a few times. This sequence joins TRBV7-2 and TRBJ2-5; 10 bases agree with TRBD2. This CDR3 is 15 amino acids long. V trimming: 0 bases; J trimming: 4 bases; junction bases outside the gene matches: 2. Germline CDR1 and CDR2: SGHTA and FQGNSA. DNA for the CDR3: TGTGCCAGCAGCTTAGCGGGACTAGCGAGAGAGACCCAGTACTTC. It encodes CASSLAGLARETQYF.

By sample fraction, this clonotype is medium-sized. The chain combines TRBV11-2 with TRBJ2-1; 9 positions agree with TRBD1. CDR1 is SGHAT, CDR2 FQNNGV, per germline. The ends lost 5 bases at V and 7 bases at J; junction bases unmatched: 3. The CDR3 is 13 amino acids. The CDR3 DNA follows: TGTGCCAGCAGCACTGGACAGGGGAATGAGCAGTTCTTC. As protein: CASSTGQGNEQFF.

The CDR3 DNA follows: TGTGCCAGCAGCCGGTATCCTGGCGGTGAGCAGTTCTTC. This encodes CASSRYPGGEQFF. The chain carries TRBV11-2 and TRBJ2-1; D remains unclear. The germline gives CDR1 SGHAT, CDR2 FQNNGV. Trimming left V 5 bases short and J 9 bases short, with 14 bases between. This CDR3 spans 13 amino acids.

The rearrangement uses TRBV7-9 and TRBJ2-4, with D uncertain. The CDR3 extends over 11 amino acids. Trimming took 4 bases from V and 7 from J, leaving 5 bases between them. Germline CDR1 is SEHNR and CDR2 is FQNEAQ (reference sequence). The CDR3, as DNA: TGTGCCAGCAGCTCAGACAACATTCAGTACTTC. It codes for CASSSDNIQYF.

This clonotype has a count of ten or more. This may be a read error: a much more frequent sequence differs by one nucleotide. The V and J genes are TRBV7-8 and TRBJ2-5; 10 positions match TRBD2. CDR3 length equals 15 residues. With V trimmed by 4 bases and J by 11 bases, 13 bases remained unmatched. The germline V gene encodes CDR1 SGHVS and CDR2 FQNEAQ. CDR3 DNA: TGTGCCAGCAGCTCTGTACTAGCGGGGCTCAATGAGCAGTACTTC. It yields the protein CASSSVLAGLNEQYF.

The chain uses TRBV6-5 and TRBJ2-5, with 7 bases identical to TRBD2. Per the germline V gene, CDR1 is MNHEY and CDR2 is SVGAGI. Trimming took 6 bases from V and 7 from J; bases not matched to a gene: 20. There are 17 residues in the CDR3. The CDR3 coding sequence is TGTGCCAGCAGGTCCTCGGGAGGCGGGGTGGGGCCAGCGACCCAGTACTTC. Translated: CASRSSGGGVGPATQYF.

The sample holds a few counts of this clonotype. The chain links TRBV19 to TRBJ1-1; the D is unclear. V was trimmed by 7 bases and J by 0 bases, leaving 3 bases between them. CDR1 and CDR2 (germline): LNHDA, SQIVND (reference sequence). The CDR3 has 11 residues. CDR3 sequence reads: CASNVNTEAFF. The CDR3 nucleotides are TGTGCCAGTAATGTGAACACTGAAGCTTTCTTT.

The chain links TRBV7-6 to TRBJ2-2; D is unclear. The CDR3 extends over 15 amino acids. Trimming left V 1 base short and J 0 bases short, with 6 bases between. Looked up from germline, CDR1 is SGHVS and CDR2 is FNYEAQ. CDR3 in DNA: TGTGCCAGCAGCTTAGATTTAACGAACACCGGGGAGCTGTTTTTT. Translation gives CASSLDLTNTGELFF.

This clonotype was seen repeatedly, ten times or more. V and J are TRBV6-2 or TRBV6-3 and TRBJ2-4, with 7 positions matching TRBD1. The germline gives CDR1 MNHEY, CDR2 SVGEGT. The junction had 5 bases not matched to a gene; V was cut back by 2 bases and J by 1 base. The CDR3 spans 16 residues. CDR3 residues: CASSYAGQVAKNIQYF. CDR3 bases: TGTGCCAGCAGTTACGCAGGACAGGTGGCCAAAAACATTCAGTACTTC.

The sample holds a few counts of this clonotype. This chain joins TRBV7-2 and TRBJ2-5; 7 bases are a match to TRBD2. J was trimmed by 5 bases and V by 4 bases; bases with no gene match: 4. Germline lookup yields CDR1 SGHTA and CDR2 FQGNSA. The CDR3 is 13 residues long. The CDR3 loop reads CASSWTSSETQYF. DNA of the CDR3: TGTGCCAGCAGCTGGACTAGTTCGGAGACCCAGTACTTC.

This clonotype was seen only once. The chain couples TRBV7-2 to TRBJ2-5, with D possibly being TRBD1 or TRBD2 (5 bases each). The DNA end is a closer match to TRBJ2-4, so the J assignment may be wrong. From germline, CDR1 is SGHTA and CDR2 FQGNSA. The CDR3 loop spans 16 amino acids. CDR3 DNA sequence: TGTGCCAGCAGCTTAGGTCGGGGCGGCGCCCAAAACATTCAGTACTTC. The encoded protein is CASSLGRGGAQNIQYF.

This chain links TRBV27 with TRBJ2-5, with 8 bases that match TRBD2. The CDR3 is made up of 16 amino acids. V lost 8 bases and J lost 4; bases outside the gene matches: 15. CDR1 is MNHEY and CDR2 is SMNVEV in the germline V gene (reference sequence). The CDR3 DNA follows: TGTGCCAGCGGGGGGAGCGGGGGCCGGGAGGCAGAGACCCAGTACTTC. This gives the protein CASGGSGGREAETQYF.

The chain employs TRBV7-9 and TRBJ2-3; 9 nucleotides align to TRBD2. CDR1 and CDR2 from the germline V gene are SEHNR and FQNEAQ (reference sequence). The V gene end was trimmed by 8 bases and the J gene end by 9 bases; junction bases not matched to a gene: 3. The CDR3 length is 11 residues. CDR3: CASGTSGTQYF. In DNA form, the CDR3 reads TGTGCCAGCGGAACTAGCGGGACGCAGTATTTT.

V gene TRBV7-2 combines with J gene TRBJ2-4, with D unclear. V gave up 5 bases and J gave up 13 bases, with 24 bases separating them. This CDR3 is built from 15 residues. Looked up from germline, CDR1 is SGHTA and CDR2 is FQGNSA. The CDR3 reads CASSQDVLDKNTQYF. The CDR3 DNA is TGTGCCAGCAGCCAGGACGTACTTGACAAAAACACCCAGTACTTC.